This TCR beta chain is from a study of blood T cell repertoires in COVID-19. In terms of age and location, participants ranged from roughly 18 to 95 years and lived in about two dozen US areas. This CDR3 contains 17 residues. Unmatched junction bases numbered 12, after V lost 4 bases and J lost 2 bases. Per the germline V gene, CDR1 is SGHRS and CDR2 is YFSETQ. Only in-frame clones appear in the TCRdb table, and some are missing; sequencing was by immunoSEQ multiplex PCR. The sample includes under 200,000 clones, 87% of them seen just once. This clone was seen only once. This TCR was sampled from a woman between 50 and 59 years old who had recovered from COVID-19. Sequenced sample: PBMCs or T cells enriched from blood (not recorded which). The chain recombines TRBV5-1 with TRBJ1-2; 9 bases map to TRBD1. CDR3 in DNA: TGCGCCAGCAGCCTCCCAGGGACAGGGCGAACAAACTATGGCTACACCTTC. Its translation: CASSLPGTGRTNYGYTF.